Listed below are T cell receptor beta chains from one sample, sequenced in a study of cytomegalovirus exposure and HLA in healthy donors. TCRdb's table, derived via immunoSEQ multiplex PCR, lists solely in-frame clones and lacks some. The sample yields fewer than 200,000 clones, roughly 90% seen once. Sequencing was carried out using PBMCs. These receptors all come from a woman in her 30s in good health and CMV-seronegative. Each CDR3 is given with its conserved first and last residue.

V gene | CDR3 protein
TRBV7-6 | CASSLAGRGLYEQYF
TRBV28 | CATHQGVRGYGYTF
TRBV29-1 | CSVEERGEEQTQYF
TRBV27 | CASQSRGTYNEQFF
TRBV21-1 | CASSKVQRTNQPQHF
TRBV11-3 | CASSPGPTETQYF
TRBV6-5 | CASKIQAVNTEAFF
TRBV7-6 | CASSLGGGAYEQYF
TRBV28 | CASSLDRVVEKLFF
TRBV6-5 | CASRPTGTGVGYTF
TRBV10-1 | CASSAWGSREGPEQYF
TRBV7-9 | CASSLVQGYTF
TRBV4-2 | CASSPQRGAYQETQYF
TRBV28 | CASSFTGLGSGNTIYF
TRBV27 | CASSSDSNQGGNQPQHF
TRBV6-5 | CASSWTGENGYTF
TRBV27 | CASSIGTGGNNSPLHF